One and the same sample provided the 25 T cell receptor beta chains below, sequenced in a study of CXCR3-negative and CXCR3-positive naive CD8 T cells. The method, 5' RACE with UMI labels, was used to prepare the TRB cDNA libraries. After re-calling the 5' RACE reads, TCRdb lists one entry per CDR3 protein, DNA absent. The specimen's table records tens of thousands of distinct CDR3 sequences. The sequenced sample consisted of naive CXCR3- CD8+ T cells from blood. The subset here: CD45RO-CCR7+CD27+CD95- naive CD8+ T cells lacking CXCR3 (TNR3-). The receptor set was obtained from a human donor in good health. Some clones in this sample may be carry-over from other donors' samples.

The gene calls are TRBV7-9 and TRBJ2-7. CDR1 and CDR2 from the germline V gene are SEHNR and FQNEAQ (reference sequence). The CDR3 is 14 amino acids. CDR3: CASSLTGVSYEQYF.

The V gene is TRBV11-2, the J gene TRBJ2-3; TCRdb picks TRBD2, but there is no DNA to check that call. The CDR3 loop spans 14 amino acids. Per germline, CDR1 SGHAT and CDR2 FQNNGV. This CDR3 is CASSSLGPTDTQYF.

The chain's CDR3 is CASSFSPEQYF. The rearrangement uses TRBV7-9 and TRBJ2-7. The CDR3 extends over 11 amino acids. The germline V gene has CDR1 SEHNR and CDR2 FQNEAQ (reference sequence).

The chain links TRBV23-1 to TRBJ2-7. TRBV23-1 is assigned to the ORF class and has an uncertain function. The CDR3 has 13 residues. Here the CDR3 reads CASRSRVDYEQYF.

The chain links TRBV5-4 to TRBJ2-7; TCRdb's D call, TRBD2, is unchecked because there is no DNA. The CDR3 extends over 15 amino acids. Germline V CDR1 and CDR2: SGHNT, YYREEE (reference sequence). The chain's CDR3 is CASSLAASGDYEQYF.

CDR3: CASSPGTTYEQYF. V gene TRBV9 combines with J gene TRBJ2-7; with no DNA, the TCRdb D assignment of TRBD1 cannot be verified. This CDR3 has 13 residues. Germline assignment: CDR1 SGDLS and CDR2 YYNGEE. The variable domain in full, completed from reference TRBV9 and TRBJ2-7, reads DSGVTQTPKHLITATGQRVTLRCSPRSGDLSVYWYQQSLDQGLQFLIQYYNGEERAKGNILERFSAQQFPDLHSELNLSSLELGDSALYFCASSPGTTYEQYFGPGTRLTVT.

The chain joins TRBV28 to TRBJ2-1. Germline assignment: CDR1 MDHEN and CDR2 SYDVKM. This CDR3 is built from 15 residues. CDR3 region: CASRKTLSSYNEQFF.

The chain employs TRBV29-1 and TRBJ2-7; without DNA, the TCRdb call of TRBD1 cannot be checked. Germline CDR1 and CDR2: SQVTM and ANQGSEA. The CDR3 spans 14 residues. The CDR3 protein is CSVEGQGISYEQYF.

V usage is TRBV7-6 and J usage is TRBJ1-1; TCRdb's D gene call, TRBD1, goes unchecked for lack of DNA. The germline CDR1 and CDR2 sequences are SGHVS and FNYEAQ. This CDR3 is 12 amino acids long. CDR3 residues: CDSSFRGTEAFF.

The chain uses TRBV5-1 and TRBJ2-1. CDR3 length: 15 amino acids. Looked up from germline, CDR1 is SGHRS and CDR2 is YFSETQ. Here the CDR3 reads CASSLLQNEDNEQFF.

This chain joins TRBV7-3 and TRBJ2-3; TCRdb selects TRBD2, and the lack of DNA leaves this call unchecked. Germline V gives CDR1 SGHTA, CDR2 FQGTGA. This CDR3 comprises 16 residues. The chain's CDR3 is CASSLNGGGMTDTQYF.

This chain links TRBV7-2 with TRBJ2-7; the D call from TCRdb, TRBD1, cannot be confirmed without DNA. This CDR3 is built from 16 residues. The germline CDR1 and CDR2 sequences are SGHTA and FQGNSA. CDR3 region: CASSHGPSDRPYEQYF.

The chain links TRBV7-9 to TRBJ2-7. From germline, CDR1 is SEHNR and CDR2 FQNEAQ (reference sequence). The CDR3 totals 12 residues. The CDR3 is CASSPSTYEQYF.

The chain carries TRBV12-3 or TRBV12-4 and TRBJ2-7. There are 14 residues in the CDR3. CDR3 amino acids: CASSLKGTSYEQYF.

V gene TRBV13 combines with J gene TRBJ1-5. CDR1 PRHDT and CDR2 FYEKMQ come from the germline V gene (reference sequence). This CDR3 region has 13 residues. CDR3: CASSLRGDQPQHF.

The V and J genes are TRBV7-9 and TRBJ2-1; the TRBD2 assignment by TCRdb is unverifiable without DNA. The CDR3 is 19 amino acids. Germline CDR1 SEHNR, CDR2 FQNEAQ (reference sequence). Here the CDR3 reads CASSSRRASGTHPINEQFF.

This sequence joins TRBV6-1 and TRBJ2-1; TCRdb indicates TRBD2, and absent DNA this call remains unverified. There are 17 residues in the CDR3. Looked up from germline, CDR1 is MNHNS and CDR2 is SASEGT. The CDR3 protein is CASSSDTRGGLYNEQFF.

J is TRBJ2-7 and V is TRBV7-9; TCRdb returns TRBD2, unconfirmable since there is no DNA. From germline, CDR1 is SEHNR and CDR2 FQNEAQ (reference sequence). The CDR3 runs 15 residues. The CDR3 region is CASSSSAGGDSEQYF.

The rearrangement joins TRBV5-1 to TRBJ2-5; the TRBD1 assignment by TCRdb is unverifiable without DNA. Germline CDR1 and CDR2: SGHRS and YFSETQ. The CDR3 sequence is 15 residues long. The CDR3 sequence: CASSLWGTTKETQYF.

V is TRBV29-1 and J is TRBJ2-7; absent DNA, TCRdb's TRBD1 call cannot be checked. Germline assignment: CDR1 SQVTM and CDR2 ANQGSEA. There are 13 residues in the CDR3. CDR3 loop: CSVEGPGSYEQYF.

The chain links TRBV20-1 to TRBJ1-2; the D gene TCRdb calls, TRBD1, cannot be checked with no DNA. There are 14 residues in the CDR3. Germline CDR1 reads DFQATT; CDR2 reads SNEGSKA (reference sequence). The CDR3 loop reads CSARDKRAWDGYTF.

The V call is TRBV18, the J call TRBJ1-1; TCRdb's assignment of TRBD1 cannot be checked, as there is no DNA. The germline V gene encodes CDR1 KGHSH and CDR2 LQKENI. This CDR3 has 14 amino acids. The CDR3 loop reads CASSPPGTEAEAFF.

J is TRBJ2-1 and V is TRBV19. The germline V gene has CDR1 LNHDA and CDR2 SQIVND (reference sequence). CDR3 length: 12 amino acids. The CDR3 region is CANYSSYNEQFF.

The rearrangement links TRBV5-1 to TRBJ2-7; checking the TCRdb D call of TRBD1 is not possible without DNA. This CDR3 contains 14 residues. Germline-derived CDR1 and CDR2 are SGHRS and YFSETQ. Here the CDR3 reads CASTSQDETYEQYF.

The rearrangement links TRBV28 to TRBJ2-3. This CDR3 contains 16 residues. The germline V gene has CDR1 MDHEN and CDR2 SYDVKM. The CDR3: CASSQSYSSGADTQYF.